This TCR beta chain was captured in a study of OX40 agonist ivuxolimab in advanced cancers. In the study overall: From roughly 20 to 85 years was the age range, with a mean of around 57 years, and roughly 80% were male. Whole-study findings and limits: Both CD4+ and CD8+ T cell populations in blood had undergone clonal expansion by week 6 at 0.1 to 3.0 mg/kg.

Only in-frame clones appear in the TCRdb table, and some are missing; sequencing was by immunoSEQ multiplex PCR. The table lists about 62,000 clones, 88% of them singletons. Concerning this clone itself: Its antigen is unknown.

V was shortened by 6 bases and J by 2 bases, with 8 bases between the two germline ends. CDR1 and CDR2 from the germline V gene are MNHNS and SASEGT. This CDR3 is built from 14 residues. The chain links TRBV6-1 to TRBJ1-6; D is undetermined. The starting material was CD4+ or CD8+ T cells sorted from blood, obtained in a trial of the OX40 agonist ivuxolimab. This receptor was obtained from an adult with an advanced solid tumor such as melanoma, head and neck, liver or kidney cancer. The CDR3 bases are TGTGCCAGCAGGGCCGGACCCTATAATTCACCCCTCCACTTT. The encoded protein is CASRAGPYNSPLHF.